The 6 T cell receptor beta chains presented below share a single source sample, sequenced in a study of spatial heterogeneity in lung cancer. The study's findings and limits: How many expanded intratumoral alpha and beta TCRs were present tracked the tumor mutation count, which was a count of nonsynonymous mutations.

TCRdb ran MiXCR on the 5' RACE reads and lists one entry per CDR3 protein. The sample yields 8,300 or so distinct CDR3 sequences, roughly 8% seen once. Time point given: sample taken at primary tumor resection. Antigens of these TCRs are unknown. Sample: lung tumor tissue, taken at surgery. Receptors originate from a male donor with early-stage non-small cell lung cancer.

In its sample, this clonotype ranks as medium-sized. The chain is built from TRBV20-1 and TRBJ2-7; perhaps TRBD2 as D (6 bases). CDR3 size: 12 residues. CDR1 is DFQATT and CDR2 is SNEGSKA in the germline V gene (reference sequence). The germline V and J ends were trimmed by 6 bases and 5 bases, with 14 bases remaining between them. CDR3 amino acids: CSAEGAGDEQYF. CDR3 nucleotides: TGCAGTGCCGAGGGAGCGGGCGACGAGCAGTACTTC.

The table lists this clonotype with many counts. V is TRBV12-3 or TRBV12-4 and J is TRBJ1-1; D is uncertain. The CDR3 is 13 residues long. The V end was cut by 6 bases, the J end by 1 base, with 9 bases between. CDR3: CASSQIENTEAFF. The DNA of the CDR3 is TGTGCCAGCAGCCAAATAGAGAACACTGAAGCTTTCTTT.

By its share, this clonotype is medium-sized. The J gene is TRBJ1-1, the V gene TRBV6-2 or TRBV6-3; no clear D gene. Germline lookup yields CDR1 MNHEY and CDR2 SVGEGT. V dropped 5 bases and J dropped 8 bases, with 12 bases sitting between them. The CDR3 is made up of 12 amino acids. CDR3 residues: CASSHGEAEAFF. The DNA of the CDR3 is TGTGCCAGCAGTCACGGGGAGGCCGAAGCTTTCTTT.

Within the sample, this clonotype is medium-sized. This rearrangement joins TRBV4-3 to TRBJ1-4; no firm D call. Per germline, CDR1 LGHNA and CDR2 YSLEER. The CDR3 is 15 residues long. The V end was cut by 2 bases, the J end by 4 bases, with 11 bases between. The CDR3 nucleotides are TGCGCCAGCAGCCAAAGTTTCCGTGTTAATGAAAAACTGTTTTTT. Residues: CASSQSFRVNEKLFF.

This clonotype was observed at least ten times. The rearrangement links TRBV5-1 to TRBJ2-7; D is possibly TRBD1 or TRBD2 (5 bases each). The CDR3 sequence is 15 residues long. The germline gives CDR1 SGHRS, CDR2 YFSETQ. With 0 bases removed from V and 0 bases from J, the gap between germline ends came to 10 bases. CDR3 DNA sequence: TGCGCCAGCAGCTTGGGGGGGATGGACTCCTACGAGCAGTACTTC. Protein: CASSLGGMDSYEQYF.

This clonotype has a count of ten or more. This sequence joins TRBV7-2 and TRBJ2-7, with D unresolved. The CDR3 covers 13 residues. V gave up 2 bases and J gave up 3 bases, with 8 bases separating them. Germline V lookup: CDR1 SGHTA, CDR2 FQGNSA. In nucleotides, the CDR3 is TGTGCCAGCAGCTTAAGTTGGGACTACGAGCAGTACTTC. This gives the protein CASSLSWDYEQYF.